This record covers a single TCR beta chain. What it binds is unknown. This specimen belongs to a study of blood T cells in healthy people across ages. Whole-study results and caveats: Possibly confounding the expanded clonotype changes was the fact that donor CMV status was unknown. It was held that diversity estimates obtained from one million T cells represented underestimates.

V was pared by 3 bases and J by 3 bases, with 2 bases of the junction left unmatched. Germline V gene sequence: CDR1 MNHEY, CDR2 SMNVEV (reference sequence). CDR3 length equals 14 residues. With a J-beta primer mix and a sample-barcoded 5' primer, a second PCR ran 7 to 11 cycles. One entry per CDR3 protein results from TCRdb running MiXCR on the 5' RACE reads. The sample lists roughly 730,000 distinct CDR3 sequences; just over 55% were seen once. This clonotype was sampled from a man between 40 and 49 years old in good health. The chain uses TRBV27 and TRBJ2-7; 10 positions match TRBD2. Sequenced material: blood. CDR3 in amino acids: CASSFRTSGYEQYF. Here the CDR3 DNA reads TGTGCCAGCAGTTTCCGGACTAGCGGCTACGAGCAGTACTTC.